Listed below are T cell receptor beta chains from one sample, sequenced in a study of CD8 T cells in ankylosing spondylitis. TCRdb ran MiXCR on the 5' RACE reads and lists one entry per CDR3 protein. The sample lists about 800,000 distinct CDR3 sequences, about an eighth occurring once. The sample consisted of blood, either unsorted or a sorted T cell fraction (not recorded which). All receptors derive from a male donor with ankylosing spondylitis. CDR3s include the opening cysteine and the closing phenylalanine or tryptophan. Each record gives: J gene, V gene, CDR3 protein.

TRBJ2-5 | TRBV20-1 | CSASPRQGLETQYF
TRBJ2-2 | TRBV7-6 | CASSSPWANTGELFF
TRBJ2-1 | TRBV5-1 | CASSLAGVIGNEQFF
TRBJ1-5 | TRBV20-1 | CSANTGRYSNQPQHF
TRBJ2-6 | TRBV12-3/TRBV12-4 | CASAAQGGSGANVLTF
TRBJ1-5 | TRBV7-2 | CASSFRREQPQHF
TRBJ2-1 | TRBV6-5 | CASSFRLQVNAYNEQFF
TRBJ2-7 | TRBV7-2 | CASSVLYSGGIYEQYF
TRBJ2-6 | TRBV9 | CASSARQGSGANVLTF
TRBJ1-1 | TRBV12-3/TRBV12-4 | CASSLQADEAFF
TRBJ2-1 | TRBV7-2 | CASSLTRPLGNEQFF
TRBJ1-1 | TRBV21-1 | CASRGGGPSLWSAFF
TRBJ1-5 | TRBV30 | CAWSATGSQPQHF
TRBJ1-1 | TRBV20-1 | CSAPNPRQGAEAFF
TRBJ1-3 | TRBV12-3/TRBV12-4 | CASSRAGNTIYF
TRBJ2-7 | TRBV20-1 | CSATRDSSYEQYF
TRBJ2-6 | TRBV10-3 | CAIRRAAGANVLTF
TRBJ2-3 | TRBV12-3/TRBV12-4 | CASNEAGATDTQYF